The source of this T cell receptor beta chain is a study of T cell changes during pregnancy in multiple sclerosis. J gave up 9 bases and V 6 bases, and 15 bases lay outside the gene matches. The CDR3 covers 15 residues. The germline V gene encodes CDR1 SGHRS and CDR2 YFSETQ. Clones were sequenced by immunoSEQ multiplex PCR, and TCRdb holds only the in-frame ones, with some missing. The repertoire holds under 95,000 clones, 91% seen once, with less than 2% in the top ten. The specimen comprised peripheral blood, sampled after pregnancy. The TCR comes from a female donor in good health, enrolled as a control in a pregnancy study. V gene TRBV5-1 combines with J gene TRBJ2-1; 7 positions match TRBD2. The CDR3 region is CASTLTSMSGSEQFF. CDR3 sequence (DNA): TGCGCCAGCACACTGACTAGCATGTCGGGGTCTGAGCAGTTCTTC. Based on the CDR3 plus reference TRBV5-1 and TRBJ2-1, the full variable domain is KAGVTQTPRYLIKTRGQQVTLSCSPISGHRSVSWYQQTPGQGLQFLFEYFSETQRNKGNFPGRFSGRQFSNSRSEMNVSTLELGDSALYLCASTLTSMSGSEQFFGPGTRLTVL.